The 21 T cell receptor beta chains presented below share a single source sample, sequenced in a study of glioma-infiltrating T cells. Amplification of TCR alpha and beta CDR3 regions from RNA used iRepertoire nested multiplex PCR. TCRdb reanalysed the multiplex PCR reads using MiXCR and keeps one entry per CDR3 protein. The data hold about 400,000 distinct CDR3 sequences, with more than 35% observed a single time. Sequenced sample: glioma tissue, nonneoplastic brain tissue, or PBMCs (not recorded which). Every receptor here comes from a human donor with low-grade glioma or glioblastoma, undergoing nonglioma brain surgery, or in good health (not recorded which).

Many counts were recorded for this clonotype. This rearrangement joins TRBV15 to TRBJ1-6, with 9 bases lining up with TRBD1. Per the germline V gene, CDR1 is LNHNV and CDR2 is YYDKDF (reference sequence). CDR3 length: 17 amino acids. The V and J ends lost 0 bases and 9 bases, in that order; junction bases with no gene match: 9. CDR3 coding DNA: TGTGCCACCAGCAGAGATAATCCCGGGACAGGGATTTCACCCCTCCACTTT. Amino acid sequence: CATSRDNPGTGISPLHF.

The rearrangement links TRBV6-2 or TRBV6-3 to TRBJ2-7, with a possible D match to TRBD2 (6 bases). The CDR3 has 15 residues. V was trimmed by 9 bases and J by 7 bases, leaving 25 bases between them. The germline CDR1 and CDR2 sequences are MNHEY and SVGEGT. CDR3 in amino acids: CARKKLADTYNEQYF. Here the CDR3 DNA reads TGTGCCAGAAAGAAACTAGCTGATACCTACAATGAGCAGTACTTC.

The J gene is TRBJ1-2, the V gene TRBV5-1; a weak D match, TRBD1 (5 bases). V shed 4 bases and J shed 4 bases, with 11 bases lying between them. Germline V gene data show CDR1 as SGHRS and CDR2 as YFSETQ. The length of the CDR3 is 13 residues. In nucleotides, the CDR3 is TGCGCCAGCAGCCCGGACAAGGTCTATGGCTACACCTTC. This encodes CASSPDKVYGYTF.

Worth noting for this clonotype: Mismatch with germline at one junction end may stem from a read error. CDR3 bases: TGTGCCAGCAGCGGCATGAACACTGTAGCTTTCTTT. Protein product: CASSGMNTVAFF. The V gene is TRBV13, the J gene TRBJ1-1; D unresolved. CDR3 length equals 12 residues. In germline, CDR1 is PRHDT, CDR2 FYEKMQ (reference sequence).

J is TRBJ2-4 and V is TRBV28, with a tentative D call TRBD1 (5 bases). The germline gives CDR1 MDHEN, CDR2 SYDVKM. This CDR3 region has 14 residues. V lost 7 bases and J lost 0, with 10 bases in between. CDR3 DNA: TGTGCCAGCATGGACAAACTAGCCAAAAACATTCAGTACTTC. Amino acid sequence: CASMDKLAKNIQYF. Full variable domain (missing parts from reference TRBV28 and TRBJ2-4): DVKVTQSSRYLVKRTGEKVFLECVQDMDHENMFWYRQDPGLGLRLIYFSYDVKMKEKGDIPEGYSVSREKKERFSLILESASTNQTSMYLCASMDKLAKNIQYFGAGTRLSVL.

As to this clonotype: A read error may explain this, as a much larger clone is one base away. The V gene is TRBV7-6, the J gene TRBJ2-3, with 8 bases matching TRBD2. J lost 1 base, V lost 8 bases, and 8 bases had no gene match. Germline values: CDR1 SGHVS, CDR2 FNYEAQ. The CDR3 totals 15 residues. CDR3: CASGSTAGGTDTQYF. CDR3 DNA sequence: TGTGCCAGCGGCTCCACAGCGGGGGGCACAGATACGCAGTATTTT.

This clonotype was seen a handful of times. This sequence joins TRBV6-2 or TRBV6-3 and TRBJ1-1, with D possibly being TRBD1 (6 bases). V was clipped by 0 bases and J by 7 bases, with 15 bases between them. The V gene's germline CDR1 is MNHEY and CDR2 SVGEGT. This CDR3 has 15 amino acids. For the CDR3, the DNA is TGTGCCAGCAGTTACTCCCCGAACAGGGCCTTTGAAGCTTTCTTT. Translating it yields CASSYSPNRAFEAFF.

A remark on this clonotype: One end of the junction fails to match germline, which may point to a read error. This chain connects TRBV20-1 to TRBJ2-3; the match to TRBD2 covers 10 bases. CDR1 is DFQATT and CDR2 is SNEGSKA in the germline V gene (reference sequence). CDR3 length equals 17 residues. CDR3 loop: CSARVSSGRAGTDAQYF. The CDR3 nucleotides are TGCAGTGCTAGAGTTTCAAGCGGGAGGGCCGGCACAGATGCGCAGTATTTT.

This sequence joins TRBV2 and TRBJ2-2; D gene unclear. Per the germline V gene, CDR1 is SNHLY and CDR2 is FYNNEI. The CDR3 spans 15 residues. Trimming took off 1 base at V and 5 bases at J, with 11 bases between the two ends. The CDR3 bases are TGTGCCAGCAGTGAAGAACGGGTTGGGACCGGGGAGCTGTTTTTT. This gives the protein CASSEERVGTGELFF. Based on the CDR3 plus reference TRBV2 and TRBJ2-2, the full variable domain is EPEVTQTPSHQVTQMGQEVILRCVPISNHLYFYWYRQILGQKVEFLVSFYNNEISEKSEIFDDQFSVERPDGSNFTLKIRSTKLEDSAMYFCASSEERVGTGELFFGEGSRLTVL.

V usage is TRBV12-3 or TRBV12-4 and J usage is TRBJ2-3, with D unresolved. V was trimmed by 5 bases and J by 4 bases, leaving 10 bases between them. The CDR3 is 13 residues long. DNA of the CDR3: TGTGCCAGCAGTCTCCGGGCGGCAGATACGCAGTATTTT. Its translation: CASSLRAADTQYF.

This clonotype was found many times. The CDR3 DNA follows: TGTGCCACCAGCAGAGATCTGTCCGCTGACTATGGCTACACCTTC. This encodes CATSRDLSADYGYTF. The chain combines TRBV15 with TRBJ1-2; D unresolved. Per germline, CDR1 LNHNV and CDR2 YYDKDF (reference sequence). The CDR3 has 15 amino acids. Trimming took off 0 bases at V and 3 bases at J, with 11 bases between the two ends.

There are many counts of this clonotype. The V gene is TRBV28, the J gene TRBJ1-2; the D gene is possibly TRBD1 (6 bases). The CDR3 loop spans 13 amino acids. Trimming stripped 10 bases from V and 4 bases from J, with 16 bases between. In germline, CDR1 is MDHEN, CDR2 SYDVKM. CDR3 DNA sequence: TGTGCCATTACGACAGGCCGGGGCTATGGCTACACCTTC. This codes for CAITTGRGYGYTF.

Ten or more counts support this clonotype. J is TRBJ1-5 and V is TRBV2; 7 nucleotides match TRBD1. The CDR3 runs 15 residues. Per germline, CDR1 SNHLY and CDR2 FYNNEI. The ends lost 6 bases at V and 0 bases at J; junction bases unmatched: 5. The CDR3 DNA follows: TGTGCCAGCAGGTTGACAGGGTATAGCAATCAGCCCCAGCATTTT. Translation: CASRLTGYSNQPQHF.

Of note for this clonotype: Given a much more abundant clone one base away, this may be a read error. The chain carries TRBV6-2 or TRBV6-3 and TRBJ2-7; D is perhaps TRBD1 or TRBD2 (5 bases each). This CDR3 spans 14 amino acids. With 4 bases removed from V and 3 bases from J, the gap between germline ends came to 13 bases. Per the germline V gene, CDR1 is MNHEY and CDR2 is SVGEGT. CDR3 loop: CASSFGGPVYEQYF. The CDR3 nucleotides read TGTGCCAGCAGTTTTGGGGGTCCAGTCTACGAGCAGTACTTC.

In its sample, this clonotype was seen many times. The V and J genes are TRBV28 and TRBJ1-1; D remains ambiguous. The CDR3 has 13 amino acids. Trimming cost V 0 bases and J 7 bases, with 9 bases left between them. Germline V lookup: CDR1 MDHEN, CDR2 SYDVKM. The CDR3 DNA sequence: TGTGCCAGCAGTTTATGGGTGGCAGTTGAAGCTTTCTTT. This codes for CASSLWVAVEAFF.

The V gene is TRBV20-1, the J gene TRBJ1-2; D gene unclear. CDR3 length equals 12 residues. The germline CDR1 and CDR2 sequences are DFQATT and SNEGSKA (reference sequence). V was clipped by 4 bases and J by 6 bases, with 12 bases between them. CDR3 amino acids: CSATRGVDGYTF. CDR3 bases: TGCAGTGCTACCCGGGGAGTTGATGGCTACACCTTC.

This clonotype was recorded at least ten times. The rearrangement links TRBV6-1 to TRBJ2-5; D gene ambiguous. The CDR3 has 11 amino acids. V was shortened by 8 bases and J by 1 base, with 5 bases between the two germline ends. The germline V gene has CDR1 MNHNS and CDR2 SASEGT. The CDR3 bases are TGTGCCAGCGGCGGCCAAGAGACCCAGTACTTC. Protein sequence: CASGGQETQYF.

There are a few counts of this clonotype. This chain links TRBV6-1 with TRBJ1-2; D possibly corresponds to TRBD1 (5 bases). V lost 5 bases to trimming and J lost 3 bases, with 7 bases between them. Germline V gene lookup returns CDR1 MNHNS and CDR2 SASEGT. The CDR3 is made up of 12 amino acids. In nucleotides, the CDR3 is TGTGCCAGCAGTCAGGGAGACTATGGCTACACCTTC. It yields the protein CASSQGDYGYTF.

The V and J genes are TRBV7-2 and TRBJ1-5; weak D call: TRBD1 (6 bases). The V and J ends lost 5 bases and 3 bases respectively, with 11 bases between them. Germline loops: CDR1 SGHTA, CDR2 FQGNSA. The CDR3 spans 14 residues. The CDR3 spells CASSGRGSNQPQHF. The CDR3 DNA sequence: TGTGCCAGCAGCGGCAGGGGCTCCAATCAGCCCCAGCATTTT.

This clonotype was detected a few times. The chain joins TRBV20-1 to TRBJ2-1; possibly TRBD2 for D (5 bases). In germline, CDR1 is DFQATT, CDR2 SNEGSKA (reference sequence). Trimming shortened V by 5 bases and J by 3 bases, and 8 bases separated the two germline ends. The CDR3 consists of 12 residues. CDR3 nucleotides: TGCAGTGCTCCCCGGGGCTACAATGAGCAGTTCTTC. It specifies CSAPRGYNEQFF.

This clonotype showed up many times. V gene TRBV28 combines with J gene TRBJ1-5; D is uncertain. The germline V gene encodes CDR1 MDHEN and CDR2 SYDVKM. V was cut by 6 bases and J by 2 bases, with 11 bases left in between. This CDR3 contains 14 residues. The CDR3 DNA follows: TGTGCCAGCAGCTCGGCCGGGGGCAATCAGCCCCAGCATTTT. This gives the protein CASSSAGGNQPQHF. Filled out from reference TRBV28 and TRBJ1-5, the complete variable domain reads DVKVTQSSRYLVKRTGEKVFLECVQDMDHENMFWYRQDPGLGLRLIYFSYDVKMKEKGDIPEGYSVSREKKERFSLILESASTNQTSMYLCASSSAGGNQPQHFGDGTRLSIL.